A selection of T cell receptor beta chains follows, all from one sample in a study of T cells in localized non-small cell lung cancer. The assay was immunoSEQ multiplex PCR, and TCRdb's table has in-frame clones only and misses some. The sample has around 91,000 clones; approximately 88% are singletons. Sample: peripheral blood, taken before any cancer treatment. Receptor source: a man between 40 and 70 years old with stage I squamous cell lung carcinoma. CDR3s include the opening cysteine and the closing phenylalanine or tryptophan.

CDR3 protein: CASTGTGQGINEQFF; V gene: TRBV6-5
CDR3 protein: CASSMSEGYSPLHF; V gene: TRBV19
CDR3 protein: CASSYGKGAETQYF; V gene: TRBV6-6
CDR3 protein: CASSGTGTSGETQYF; V gene: TRBV2
CDR3 protein: CASSREQNTEAFF; V gene: TRBV5-1
CDR3 protein: CASSLVSGGTQYF; V gene: TRBV7-9
CDR3 protein: CASAPYRVEGDTQYF; V gene: TRBV10-2
CDR3 protein: CASSEGVRRYTEAFF; V gene: TRBV6-1
CDR3 protein: CASSQAEPRGGASYNSPLHF; V gene: TRBV4-3
CDR3 protein: CATQTTAHYLYEQYF; V gene: TRBV27
CDR3 protein: CASSGGGILNTEAFF; V gene: TRBV7-2
CDR3 protein: CASSRTRIRDRDSYEQYF; V gene: TRBV14
CDR3 protein: CASRRTQGSRNTEAFF; V gene: TRBV27
CDR3 protein: CASSKDRGGEKLFF; V gene: TRBV18
CDR3 protein: CATSRVGSSPLHF; V gene: TRBV15
CDR3 protein: CASSDSGTGEEKLFF; V gene: TRBV6-5
CDR3 protein: CASSLAGGKDGYTF; V gene: TRBV5-1
CDR3 protein: CASSYSRVTLNTEAFF; V gene: TRBV6-5
CDR3 protein: CASSYGLSGGRDTQYF; V gene: TRBV6-5
CDR3 protein: CASRTSGGETQYF; V gene: TRBV27
CDR3 protein: CAISAQDTYEQYF; V gene: TRBV10-3
CDR3 protein: CATSRDPGRETQYF; V gene: TRBV15
CDR3 protein: CASSTRSSYNSPLHF; V gene: TRBV6-6
CDR3 protein: CAWSPRQLAFF; V gene: TRBV30
CDR3 protein: CASSLSFPDSPVGNTIYF; V gene: TRBV28
CDR3 protein: CASSSPNRDRGGYTF; V gene: TRBV27
CDR3 protein: CASSLYPNTEAFF; V gene: TRBV7-3
CDR3 protein: CASSQQGGGIEKLFF; V gene: TRBV28
CDR3 protein: CASSVGEGSGANVLTF; V gene: TRBV11-2
CDR3 protein: CASSLRLNNRLPYEQYF; V gene: TRBV7-2
CDR3 protein: CASSVGGSLYNEQFF; V gene: TRBV9
CDR3 protein: CASSQDNSGLTADTQYF; V gene: TRBV4-2
CDR3 protein: CASSTRDRDEQYF; V gene: TRBV7-6
CDR3 protein: CASSLRGGNTGELFF; V gene: TRBV28
CDR3 protein: CASTPGLTDTQYF; V gene: TRBV6-5
CDR3 protein: CASSLGTGGRGEQFF; V gene: TRBV5-1
CDR3 protein: CASSKGGLKDRLRDYGYTF; V gene: TRBV21-1
CDR3 protein: CASSLAGGPFNSPLHF; V gene: TRBV7-8
CDR3 protein: CASRGQGQNTEAFF; V gene: TRBV6-5
CDR3 protein: CASSEQLYEQYF; V gene: TRBV2
CDR3 protein: CASSEIGLRVAGYTF; V gene: TRBV6-1
CDR3 protein: CATSREARTNWGNTIYF; V gene: TRBV15
CDR3 protein: CASSLEGGTVNEQFF; V gene: TRBV11-3
CDR3 protein: CASSFYTNSNQPQHF; V gene: TRBV5-8
CDR3 protein: CASSELWVQGQETQYF; V gene: TRBV6-1
CDR3 protein: CASSLSGTAPAHF; V gene: TRBV7-9
CDR3 protein: CASSLAPGGTLEGSGNTIYF; V gene: TRBV5-1
CDR3 protein: CASSWTGTGHTGELFF; V gene: TRBV11-3
CDR3 protein: CASRTQGAGGIKETQYF; V gene: TRBV2
CDR3 protein: CASSLQGVTNEKLFF; V gene: TRBV18
CDR3 protein: CASSPGQGDQPQHF; V gene: TRBV28
CDR3 protein: CASSLRLAGGRQEQFF; V gene: TRBV7-2
CDR3 protein: CASSLVVGGIAKNIQYF; V gene: TRBV5-1
CDR3 protein: CATMTGSKLNNEQFF; V gene: TRBV6-1
CDR3 protein: CASSSGGRKVSYEQYF; V gene: TRBV5-6
CDR3 protein: CASSGRTGDEQYF; V gene: TRBV6-1
CDR3 protein: CSVGGSRSGYTF; V gene: TRBV29-1
CDR3 protein: CASSKTGDYTGELFF; V gene: TRBV5-1
CDR3 protein: CASSEYGRSSGELFF; V gene: TRBV2
CDR3 protein: CASSLRGNNGNTIYF; V gene: TRBV5-1